This TCR beta chain is drawn from a study of cytomegalovirus exposure and HLA in healthy donors. Broader study findings: Analyses of presence/absence relied on an assumption of roughly uniform sequencing depth across donors.

Researchers ran the PCR with 60 Vbeta and 13 Jbeta primers. TCRdb's table, derived via immunoSEQ multiplex PCR, lists solely in-frame clones and lacks some. The top ten clones hold roughly 6.3% of a sample with fewer than 150,000 clones, roughly four fifths of them seen once. With respect to this clone: Its antigen is undetermined.

Trimming took off 8 bases at V and 6 bases at J, with 14 bases between the two ends. This CDR3 region has 13 residues. CDR1 and CDR2 from the germline V gene are LGHNT and FRNRAP. The chain joins TRBV12-5 to TRBJ1-3; D may be TRBD1 (6 bases). The receptor comes from a woman in her forties or fifties in good health and CMV-seropositive. Sequencing was carried out using PBMCs. The CDR3 loop reads CASRGGGENTIYF. The DNA of the CDR3 is TGTGCTAGTAGAGGGGGTGGGGAAAACACCATATATTTT.